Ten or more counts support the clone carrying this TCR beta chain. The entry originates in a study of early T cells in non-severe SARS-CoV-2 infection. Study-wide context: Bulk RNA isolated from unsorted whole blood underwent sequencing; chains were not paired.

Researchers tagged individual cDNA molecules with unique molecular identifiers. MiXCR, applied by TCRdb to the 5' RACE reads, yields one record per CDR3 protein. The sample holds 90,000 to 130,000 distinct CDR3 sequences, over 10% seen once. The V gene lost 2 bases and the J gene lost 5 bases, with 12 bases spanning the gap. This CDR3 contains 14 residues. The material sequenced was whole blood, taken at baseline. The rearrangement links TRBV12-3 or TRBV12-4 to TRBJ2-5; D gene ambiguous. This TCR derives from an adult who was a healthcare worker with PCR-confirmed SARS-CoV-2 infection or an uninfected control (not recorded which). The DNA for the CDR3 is TGTGCCAGCAGTTTATTCCAGGTTCCCGAGACCCAGTACTTC. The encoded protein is CASSLFQVPETQYF.